The 7 T cell receptor beta chains below come from one sample, sequenced in a study of T cell responses to AZD1222 COVID-19 vaccine. The table came from immunoSEQ multiplex PCR; TCRdb's copy has only in-frame clones and leaves some out. This table has around 100,000 clones, around 92% appearing once. Sample: peripheral blood, taken on day 0 of AZD1222 vaccination. Receptors originate from an adult in good health.

This chain uses TRBV7-2 with TRBJ1-1, with unresolved D. The CDR3 totals 14 residues. Between the trimmed V and J ends, which lost 4 bases and 0 bases, there was a span of 9 bases. Germline V CDR1 and CDR2: SGHTA, FQGNSA. The CDR3 sequence is CASSSNTMNTEAFF. For the CDR3, the DNA is TGTGCCAGCAGCTCCAATACGATGAACACTGAAGCTTTCTTT.

The chain employs TRBV10-3 and TRBJ2-7, with D uncertain. The CDR3 contains 15 residues. The germline V gene has CDR1 ENHRY and CDR2 SYGVKD. V lost 6 bases to trimming and J lost 0 bases, with 15 bases between them. In DNA form, the CDR3 reads TGTGCCATCAGGGCTAGTCCCTCGAGCTCCTACGAGCAGTACTTC. Amino acid sequence: CAIRASPSSSYEQYF.

V gene TRBV28 combines with J gene TRBJ1-2; D may be TRBD1 (5 bases). V shed 4 bases and J shed 8 bases, with 20 bases lying between them. This CDR3 spans 15 amino acids. In germline, CDR1 is MDHEN, CDR2 SYDVKM. CDR3 in DNA: TGTGCCAGCAGTTCTCAACACCCCGGGACTTTCGGCTACACCTTC. Translated: CASSSQHPGTFGYTF.

V usage is TRBV3-1 (or the pseudogene TRBV3-2) and J usage is TRBJ2-7; no clear D. CDR3 length equals 15 residues. Germline V lookup: CDR1 LGHDT, CDR2 YNNKEL (reference sequence). V lost 0 bases to trimming and J lost 5 bases, with 14 bases between them. The CDR3 DNA sequence: TGTGCCAGCAGCCAAGATAGGGCGGCCCCGAACGAGCAGTACTTC. Its translation is CASSQDRAAPNEQYF.

The rearrangement joins TRBV7-9 to TRBJ2-2, with D possibly TRBD2 on 6 matching bases. The CDR3 totals 16 residues. CDR1 SEHNR and CDR2 FQNEAQ come from the germline V gene (reference sequence). Deletions cut 5 bases from V and 6 bases from J, with 19 bases between. The CDR3 DNA reads TGTGCCAGCAGCCCAGGGCGTGGCGGGACGGCCGGGGAGCTGTTTTTT. It specifies CASSPGRGGTAGELFF.

The chain combines TRBV7-2 with TRBJ2-1; tentatively, D is TRBD1 or TRBD2 (5 bases each). Germline CDR1 and CDR2: SGHTA and FQGNSA. The V and J ends lost 5 bases and 5 bases respectively, with 10 bases between them. The CDR3 is 13 amino acids. CDR3 in amino acids: CASSTGPNNEQFF. CDR3 nucleotides: TGTGCCAGCAGCACGGGACCCAACAATGAGCAGTTCTTC.

The chain joins TRBV5-4 to TRBJ2-5; 10 bases are shared with TRBD2. The CDR3 contains 16 residues. From germline, CDR1 is SGHNT and CDR2 YYREEE (reference sequence). The V gene end was trimmed by 4 bases and the J gene end by 3 bases; junction bases not matched to a gene: 9. CDR3 in DNA: TGTGCCAGCAGCCCCACTCCAGCGGGAGGGGAAGAGACCCAGTACTTC. This encodes CASSPTPAGGEETQYF.